This is a list of T cell receptor beta chains from one sample in a study of cytomegalovirus exposure and HLA in healthy donors. The repertoire was sequenced with immunoSEQ multiplex PCR; TCRdb's copy has only in-frame clones and lacks some. The sample shows over 130,000 clones, 70% to 80% of them seen only once. The specimen sequenced was PBMCs. These receptors all come from a human donor in good health. The CDR3 runs from the conserved cysteine through the conserved F or W. A D gene is named only where the DNA matches it firmly. Only part of the rows carry a size: once, few, many, or a class if the clone is expanded.

J gene,V gene,clone size,D gene,CDR3 DNA,CDR3 protein
TRBJ2-1,TRBV7-2,.,.,TGTGCCAGCAGCTTAGGGCGCGGCGGGCGGGGGCAGTTCTTC,CASSLGRGGRGQFF
TRBJ1-2,TRBV19,.,TRBD1,TGTGCCAGTAGTACATGGACAGGGACGGGTAACTATGGCTACACCTTC,CASSTWTGTGNYGYTF
TRBJ2-3,TRBV4-3,.,.,TGCGCCAGCAGCGCTCGGGACTGGAACACAGATACGCAGTATTTT,CASSARDWNTDTQYF
TRBJ2-1,TRBV4-1,.,TRBD2,TGCGCCAGCAGCCAACTTGTCGGACTAGCGGGGGGCTCCATCTACAATGAGCAGTTCTTC,CASSQLVGLAGGSIYNEQFF
TRBJ2-3,TRBV29-1,.,.,TGCAGCGTTGAAGCCGGGGCAGATACGCAGTATTTT,CSVEAGADTQYF
TRBJ1-1,TRBV28,few,TRBD1,TGTGCCAGCCGATCCACAGGGGGCACTGAAGCTTTCTTT,CASRSTGGTEAFF
TRBJ2-1,TRBV6-6,few,TRBD1,TGTGCCAGCAGCCCTCGGGACAGGGGAAGCCCTGGGAGGTTCTTC,CASSPRDRGSPGRFF
TRBJ1-2,TRBV5-1,.,.,TGCGCCAGCAGCTTGGCGGGCCCAGGGAACCATGGCTACCCCTTC,CASSLAGPGNHGYPF
TRBJ2-3,TRBV29-1,once,TRBD2,TGCAGCGTCGCACCCCTAGCGGGGCCCACAGATACGCAGTATTTT,CSVAPLAGPTDTQYF
TRBJ2-7,TRBV6-1,few,TRBD1,TGTGCCAGCAGGGACAGGGGAACAAGTGCGTACGAGCAGTACTTC,CASRDRGTSAYEQYF
TRBJ2-1,TRBV19,.,TRBD2,TGTGCCAGTAGTATGGTAGCGGGAGTATCCTACAATGAGCAGTTCTTC,CASSMVAGVSYNEQFF
TRBJ2-2,TRBV28,.,TRBD1,TGTGCCAGCAGTTCGGGACAGGGGTACACCGGGGAGCTGTTTTTT,CASSSGQGYTGELFF
TRBJ2-2,TRBV9,.,.,TGTGCCAGCAGCGTAGGCGGGGCCACCGGGGAGCTGTTTTTT,CASSVGGATGELFF
TRBJ2-7,TRBV12-1,.,.,TGTGCCAGCAGCATTGGACAAAGCCTCGGCGACGACGAGCAGTACTTC,CASSIGQSLGDDEQYF
TRBJ1-5,TRBV7-7,.,.,TGTGCTAGCAGCTTATCAGGGGAGAGGAGTCAGCCCCAGCATTTT,CASSLSGERSQPQHF
TRBJ1-2,TRBV19,few,.,TGTGCCAGTTTGGACAGTTACTATGGCTACACCTTC,CASLDSYYGYTF
TRBJ2-1,TRBV27,.,TRBD1,TGTGCCAGCAGTATCAAGGGACAGGGCACGAATGAGCAGTTCTTC,CASSIKGQGTNEQFF
TRBJ2-5,TRBV10-3,.,TRBD2,TGTGCCATCAGCGCCACTAGCGGCAGGGAGACCCAGTACTTC,CAISATSGRETQYF
TRBJ1-4,TRBV28,.,.,TGTGCCAGCAGACCCGGGGGGGATCATGAAAAACTGTTTTTT,CASRPGGDHEKLFF
TRBJ2-7,TRBV4-1,.,TRBD1,TGCGCCAGCAGCCCGCCGGGACAGTCGTCCTACGAGCAGTACTTC,CASSPPGQSSYEQYF
TRBJ2-1,TRBV9,.,TRBD2,TGTGCCAGCAGCCCTCGCCTAGCGGGAGGCCGAAACAATGAGCAGTTCTTC,CASSPRLAGGRNNEQFF
TRBJ2-1,TRBV7-8,.,.,TGTGCCAGCAGCCTTAGAGAACCATACAATGAGCAGTTCTTC,CASSLREPYNEQFF
TRBJ1-5,TRBV28,.,.,TGTGCCAGCAGTTTGGCGGTTGGTTATAGCCAGCCCCAGCATTTT,CASSLAVGYSQPQHF
TRBJ2-3,TRBV2,.,TRBD2,TGTGCCAGCAGTCCTAGCGGGGAGAGCACAGATACGCAGTATTTT,CASSPSGESTDTQYF
TRBJ1-2,TRBV7-9,few,.,TGTTCCAGCAGCTTAGCACAGTATGGCTACACCTTC,CSSSLAQYGYTF
TRBJ1-1,TRBV27,.,TRBD1,TGTGCCAGCAGTCCGAACAGGGGGAGAACTGAAGCTTTCTTT,CASSPNRGRTEAFF
TRBJ2-7,TRBV28,.,TRBD2,TGTGCCAGCAGTTCCCCGCCCAAGCCGGGACTAGCGGGCTACGAGCAGTACTTC,CASSSPPKPGLAGYEQYF
TRBJ1-5,TRBV30,.,.,TGTGCCTGGGGGGCGGGGCAATGGCCCCAGCATTTT,CAWGAGQWPQHF
TRBJ2-1,TRBV6-5,.,.,TGTGCCAGCAGTTCCGGGGGAAGGTTCTACAATGAGCAGTTCTTC,CASSSGGRFYNEQFF
TRBJ2-5,TRBV2,.,.,TGTGCCAGCAGGCGCCGGAGCACCCTTGAGACCCAGTACTTC,CASRRRSTLETQYF
TRBJ2-7,TRBV7-6,.,TRBD1,TGTGCCAGCAGCCCGGGACAGGGCCCCAACGAGCAGTACTTC,CASSPGQGPNEQYF
TRBJ2-1,TRBV6-4,.,TRBD2,TGTGCCAGCAGTGACTCGTTTCTAGCGGGAGGGAGGAATGAGCAGTTCTTC,CASSDSFLAGGRNEQFF
TRBJ1-3,TRBV7-2,.,TRBD1,TGTGCCAGCAGCGACAGGGGAGTTGGAAACACCATATATTTT,CASSDRGVGNTIYF
TRBJ1-1,TRBV6-1,.,.,TGTGCCAGCAGTGAGACCAGGGGTAGGACGACTTTCTTT,CASSETRGRTTFF
TRBJ2-3,TRBV4-2,.,.,TGTGCCAGCAGCCATAAGGACAGTAGCACAGATACGCAGTATTTT,CASSHKDSSTDTQYF
TRBJ1-4,TRBV14,.,.,TGTGCCAGCAGCCAAGGGACAGAACCGGGGGGGAAGGAAAAACTGTTTTTT,CASSQGTEPGGKEKLFF
TRBJ2-5,TRBV7-9,.,TRBD2,TGTGCCAGCAGCTGGGCGGGGGGCTCACCCAAGCAGCCTAAAGAGACCCAGTACTTC,CASSWAGGSPKQPKETQYF
TRBJ2-7,TRBV5-1,.,.,TGCGCCAGCAGCTCCCGGACTCACTTC,CASSSRTHF
TRBJ1-1,TRBV10-2,.,TRBD1,TGCGCCAGCAGGGGGACAGGGGTGAGCACTGAAGCTTTCTTT,CASRGTGVSTEAFF
TRBJ1-1,TRBV7-6,.,.,TGTGCCAGCAGCAAAACCGGGACAGAAGCTTTCTTT,CASSKTGTEAFF
TRBJ2-7,TRBV28,.,TRBD2,TGTGCCAGCAGCCCCCTAGCGGCCTACGAGCAGTACTTC,CASSPLAAYEQYF
TRBJ2-1,TRBV5-5,.,TRBD2,TGTGCCAGCAGCTTGGCCGTAGCAAATCAGCGGGGGATTGAGCAGTTCTTC,CASSLAVANQRGIEQFF
TRBJ1-1,TRBV5-1,few,.,TGCGCCAGCAGCTTAACAGGGATCACTGAAGCTTTCTTT,CASSLTGITEAFF
TRBJ2-3,TRBV11-1,.,.,TGTGCCAGCAGCCTGAAAGGGGGTGGGGGAGATACGCAGTATTTT,CASSLKGGGGDTQYF
TRBJ1-4,TRBV19,.,.,TGTGCCAGTACCCGGCGGGGGGCAGCTAATGAAAAACTGTTTTTT,CASTRRGAANEKLFF
TRBJ2-2,TRBV7-6,.,TRBD1,TGTGCCAGCAGCTCGGAAGGACAGGGTGGCACCGGGGAGCTGTTTTTT,CASSSEGQGGTGELFF
TRBJ2-5,TRBV7-9,.,.,TGTTCCAGCAGCTTGACACTACAGGGTAAATGGGAGACCCAGTACTTC,CSSSLTLQGKWETQYF
TRBJ2-7,TRBV28,.,.,TGTGCCAGCAGTTTCGGGACAAAGGCCCTCTCCTACGAGCAGTACTTC,CASSFGTKALSYEQYF
TRBJ2-7,TRBV30,once,.,TGTGCCTGGAGTGGCCTCCGACAGAATTCCTACGAGCAGTACTTC,CAWSGLRQNSYEQYF
TRBJ1-5,TRBV2,once,TRBD1,TGTGCCAGCACTCAGGGGGGACTAGGTCAGCCCCAGCATTTT,CASTQGGLGQPQHF
TRBJ2-5,TRBV6-1,.,.,TGTGCCAGCAGTGAAGGAGTACGCCAAGAGACCCAGTACTTC,CASSEGVRQETQYF
TRBJ1-1,TRBV12-5,.,.,TGTGCTAGTGACTTTACAGGGAACACTGAAGCTTTCTTT,CASDFTGNTEAFF
TRBJ1-1,TRBV19,.,.,TGTGCCAGTGGAGCTAGCGGAGGCAGGGGACATGCTGAAGCTTTCTTT,CASGASGGRGHAEAFF
TRBJ2-3,TRBV7-2,.,.,TGTGCCAGCAGCTCGACAGCAACAGCCACTACGCAGTATTTT,CASSSTATATTQYF
TRBJ2-3,TRBV27,.,.,TGTGCCAGCAGTGGGGGGGCGGAAGATACGCAGTATTTT,CASSGGAEDTQYF
TRBJ2-7,TRBV6-5,.,TRBD2,TGTGCCAGCAGTTACTCTTCGTCTAGCGGGAGGCGAGAGCAGTACTTC,CASSYSSSSGRREQYF
TRBJ2-7,TRBV28,.,.,TGTGCCACCGATAGGACAGAAAACTACGAGCAGTACTTC,CATDRTENYEQYF
TRBJ1-1,TRBV27,few,.,TGTGCCAGCAGTAATATTCCCGTGAGAGGCACTGAAGCTTTCTTT,CASSNIPVRGTEAFF
TRBJ2-1,TRBV4-1,.,.,TGCGCCAGCAGCCAAGTAGTGGGAGCCTACAATGAGCAGTTCTTC,CASSQVVGAYNEQFF